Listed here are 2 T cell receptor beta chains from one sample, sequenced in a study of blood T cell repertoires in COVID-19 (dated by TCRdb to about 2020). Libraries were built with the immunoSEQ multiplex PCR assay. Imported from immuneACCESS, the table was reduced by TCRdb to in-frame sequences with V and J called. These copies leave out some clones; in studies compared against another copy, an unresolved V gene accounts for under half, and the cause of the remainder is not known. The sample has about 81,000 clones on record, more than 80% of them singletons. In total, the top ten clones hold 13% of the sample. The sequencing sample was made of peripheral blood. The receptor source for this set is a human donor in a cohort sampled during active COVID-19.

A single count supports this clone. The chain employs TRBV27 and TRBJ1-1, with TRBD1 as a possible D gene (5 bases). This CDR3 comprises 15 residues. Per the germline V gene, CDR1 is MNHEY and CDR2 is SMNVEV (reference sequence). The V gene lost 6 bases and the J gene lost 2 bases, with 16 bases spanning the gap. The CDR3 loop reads CASSPWTRFNTEAFF. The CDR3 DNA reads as TGTGCCAGCAGCCCCTGGACAAGATTTAACACTGAAGCTTTCTTT.

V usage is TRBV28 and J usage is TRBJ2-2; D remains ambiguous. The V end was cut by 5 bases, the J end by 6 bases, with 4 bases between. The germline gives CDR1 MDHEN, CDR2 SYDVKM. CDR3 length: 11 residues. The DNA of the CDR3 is TGTGCCAGCAGTGTCGCCGGGGAGCTGTTTTTT. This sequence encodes CASSVAGELFF.